Below, 5 T cell receptor beta chains from the same sample are listed, as sequenced in a study of blood T cells in healthy people across ages (dated by TCRdb to between 2015 and 2016). The method behind the library was 5' RACE. The instrument given in TCRdb is Illumina HiSeq 2500. A second roughly 7 to 12 cycle PCR used a sample-barcoded 5' primer and a J-beta primer mix. The raw public reads went through TCRdb reprocessing: fastp at Q25, MiXCR clone calling, in-frame beta chains kept. Each CDR3 protein gets just one entry, which takes the most common genes and DNA from the rows behind it. The sample contains 800,000 to 950,000 distinct CDR3 sequences, about 28% of them found a single time. The top ten clonotypes cover 10% to 13% of the sample. This same sample was also part of a study on T cells of mothers and their children.

Sequencing was carried out using blood. All receptors come from a woman in her forties in good health.

The sample holds many counts of this clonotype. The gene calls are TRBV29-1 and TRBJ2-5; perhaps TRBD1 as D (6 bases). In germline, CDR1 is SQVTM, CDR2 ANQGSEA. The CDR3 spans 13 residues. V lost 7 bases to trimming and J lost 3 bases, with 15 bases between them. CDR3 nucleotides: TGCAGCGCCGGGACAAGCAATGAAGAGACCCAGTACTTC. This translates into CSAGTSNEETQYF.

This clonotype was detected a few times. V and J are TRBV7-8 and TRBJ1-5; TRBD1 agrees at 9 bases. The germline V gene encodes CDR1 SGHVS and CDR2 FQNEAQ. The CDR3 runs 15 residues. The V and J ends lost 5 bases and 9 bases, in that order; junction bases with no gene match: 11. CDR3 in DNA: TGTGCCAGCAGCACCCCGGGACAGGGAGGGGGGCCCCAGCATTTT. It specifies CASSTPGQGGGPQHF.

Turning to this clonotype: Relative to the germline gene, one junction end is altered; a read error may explain this. The genes are TRBV5-1 and TRBJ2-7, with 8 bases that match TRBD1. The CDR3 extends over 16 amino acids. Germline values: CDR1 SGHRS, CDR2 YFSETQ. The CDR3 sequence: CANSLEGQASSYEQYF. The CDR3 DNA reads TGCGCCAACAGCTTGGAGGGACAGGCCAGCTCCTACGAGCAGTACTTC.

For this clonotype: At one boundary the junction diverges from the germline segment, which might be a read error. The rearrangement links TRBV7-2 to TRBJ1-4; D gene uncertain. The germline V gene encodes CDR1 SGHTA and CDR2 FQGNSA. The CDR3 covers 17 residues. CDR3 DNA sequence: TGTGCCAGCAGCTTACTATACCCGACGGCGGGTAATGAAAAACGGTTTTTT. Protein sequence: CASSLLYPTAGNEKRFF.

The chain has TRBV7-3 and TRBJ2-1; a possible D gene is TRBD1 (8 bases). With 4 bases removed from V and 8 bases from J, the gap between germline ends came to 18 bases. The CDR3 is 15 residues long. Germline CDR1 is SGHTA and CDR2 is FQGTGA. The CDR3 nucleotides are TGTGCCAGCAGCTCTCAGGGGGCAGGGGGGGATGAGCAGTTCTTC. The encoded protein is CASSSQGAGGDEQFF.